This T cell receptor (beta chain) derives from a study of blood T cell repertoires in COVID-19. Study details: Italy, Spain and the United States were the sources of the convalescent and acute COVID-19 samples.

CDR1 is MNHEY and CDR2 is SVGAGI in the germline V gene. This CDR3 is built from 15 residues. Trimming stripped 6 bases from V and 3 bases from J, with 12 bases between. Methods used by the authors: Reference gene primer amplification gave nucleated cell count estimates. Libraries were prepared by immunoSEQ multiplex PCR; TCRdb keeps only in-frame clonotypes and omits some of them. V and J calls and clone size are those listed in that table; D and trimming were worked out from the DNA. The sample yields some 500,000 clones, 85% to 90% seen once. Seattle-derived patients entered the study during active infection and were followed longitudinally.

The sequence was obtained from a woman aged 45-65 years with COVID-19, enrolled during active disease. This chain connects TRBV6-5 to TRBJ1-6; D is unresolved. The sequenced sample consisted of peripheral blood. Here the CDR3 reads CASSPDQVYNSPLHF. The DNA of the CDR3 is TGTGCCAGCAGCCCCGATCAGGTCTATAATTCACCCCTCCACTTT.